What follows are 3 T cell receptor beta chains derived from one specimen sequenced in a study of early T cells in non-severe SARS-CoV-2 infection. TCRdb redid the calling of the 5' RACE reads with MiXCR, one entry per CDR3 protein. This table has about 100,000 distinct CDR3 sequences, over 10% appearing once. Sequencing used whole blood. Every receptor here comes from an adult who was a healthcare worker with PCR-confirmed SARS-CoV-2 infection or an uninfected control (not recorded which).

The chain combines TRBV12-3 or TRBV12-4 with TRBJ1-5, with TRBD1 as a possible D gene (5 bases). The CDR3 length is 13 residues. Trimming took off 3 bases at V and 6 bases at J, with 9 bases between the two ends. CDR3 residues: CASSFSGTQPQHF. DNA of the CDR3: TGTGCCAGCAGTTTCTCAGGGACTCAGCCCCAGCATTTT.

This clonotype was detected many times. The rearrangement joins TRBV4-1 to TRBJ1-2, with 8 bases that match TRBD1. With 3 bases clipped from V and 5 bases from J, the junction kept 14 bases outside the gene matches. The CDR3 consists of 17 residues. In germline, CDR1 is MGHRA, CDR2 YSYEKL. This chain's CDR3 is CASSHPRGTGPGYGYTF. In DNA form, the CDR3 reads TGCGCCAGCAGCCACCCACGGGGGACAGGTCCTGGTTATGGCTACACCTTC.

This clonotype was seen at least ten times. Germline and junction disagree at one end, which may indicate a read error. The chain recombines TRBV6-2 or TRBV6-3 with TRBJ1-6, with 7 bases fitting TRBD1. Germline loops: CDR1 MNHEY, CDR2 SVGEGT. This CDR3 comprises 14 residues. DNA of the CDR3: TGTGCCAGCAGCTACTACAGGGGATACTCACCCCTCCACTTT. Translation gives CASSYYRGYSPLHF.